The 15 T cell receptor beta chains below all came from one sample that was sequenced in a study of CD8 T cells in ankylosing spondylitis. TCRdb analysed the 5' RACE reads with MiXCR anew, one entry per CDR3 protein. The data contain 150,000 to 200,000 distinct CDR3 sequences, 13% of them singletons. The source material was blood, either unsorted or a sorted T cell fraction (not recorded which). These receptors were obtained from a female donor with ankylosing spondylitis or in good health (not recorded which).

This clonotype was observed a few times. This chain joins TRBV3-1 and TRBJ1-2; D remains ambiguous. The CDR3 spans 15 residues. The V end was cut by 0 bases, the J end by 5 bases, with 13 bases between. The germline gives CDR1 LGHDT, CDR2 YNNKEL (reference sequence). The CDR3 region has the DNA TGTGCCAGCAGCCAAGACTTGAACCGACTATATGGCTACACCTTC. The encoded protein is CASSQDLNRLYGYTF. The entire variable domain, with the rest obtained from reference TRBV3-1 and TRBJ1-2, is as follows: DTAVSQTPKYLVTQMGNDKSIKCEQNLGHDTMYWYKQDSKKFLKIMFSYNNKELIINETVPNRFSPKSPDKAHLNLHINSLELGDSAVYFCASSQDLNRLYGYTFGSGTRLTVV.

This clonotype showed up just a few times. The V call is TRBV10-3, the J call TRBJ2-1; the match to TRBD2 covers 10 bases. Losses at the gene ends were 4 bases for V and 0 bases for J; bases not matched to a gene: 6. The CDR3 contains 17 residues. Per the germline V gene, CDR1 is ENHRY and CDR2 is SYGVKD. CDR3 DNA: TGTGCCATCAGTGTGGCTAGCGGGGGAAGCTCCTACAATGAGCAGTTCTTC. Its protein product is CAISVASGGSSYNEQFF.

This clonotype was seen a few times. J is TRBJ2-3 and V is TRBV12-3 or TRBV12-4, with D perhaps matching TRBD2 (5 bases). V lost 8 bases and J 1 base, leaving 19 bases between the germline ends. The length of the CDR3 is 16 residues. The CDR3 spells CASGGGALSGTDTQYF. CDR3 bases: TGTGCCAGCGGTGGAGGAGCCCTCAGTGGCACAGATACGCAGTATTTT.

This clonotype was seen ten or more times. This chain uses TRBV6-2 or TRBV6-3 with TRBJ2-1, with 7 nucleotides matching TRBD2. CDR3 size: 15 residues. The ends lost 2 bases at V and 8 bases at J; junction bases unmatched: 9. The germline V gene encodes CDR1 MNHEY and CDR2 SVGEGT. CDR3 amino acids: CASSYRASGGHEQFF. DNA of the CDR3: TGTGCCAGCAGTTACCGTGCTAGCGGCGGGCATGAGCAGTTCTTC.

This clonotype was counted ten times or more. The V and J genes are TRBV7-2 and TRBJ2-6, with TRBD1 matching over 7 bases. CDR1 and CDR2 from the germline V gene are SGHTA and FQGNSA. CDR3 length: 16 amino acids. J was trimmed by 4 bases and V by 3 bases; bases with no gene match: 6. The CDR3 DNA follows: TGTGCCAGCAGCTTCCGACAGGGTGCAGGGGCCAACGTCCTGACTTTC. Its translation: CASSFRQGAGANVLTF.

This clonotype was seen repeatedly, ten times or more. The rearrangement links TRBV7-2 to TRBJ2-1; D ambiguous. V dropped 5 bases and J dropped 10 bases, with 21 bases sitting between them. Looked up from germline, CDR1 is SGHTA and CDR2 is FQGNSA. The CDR3 totals 15 residues. CDR3 nucleotides: TGTGCCAGCAGCCCCTCCCGTGGGCCCTTAGCAGAGCAGTTCTTC. Residues: CASSPSRGPLAEQFF.

This clonotype showed up just a few times. The genes are TRBV14 and TRBJ2-2; D possibly corresponds to TRBD1 (6 bases). The V gene's germline CDR1 is SGHDN and CDR2 FVKESK. The CDR3 loop spans 13 amino acids. The ends were cut back, 8 bases at V and 4 bases at J, with 11 bases in the middle. The CDR3 loop reads CASREGGTGELFF. DNA of the CDR3: TGTGCCAGCCGCGAAGGGGGCACCGGGGAGCTGTTTTTT. Full variable domain (remainder filled in from reference TRBV14 and TRBJ2-2): EAGVTQFPSHSVIEKGQTVTLRCDPISGHDNLYWYRRVMGKEIKFLLHFVKESKQDESGMPNNRFLAERTGGTYSTLKVQPAELEDSGVYFCASREGGTGELFFGEGSRLTVL.

This clonotype occurred many times. The chain carries TRBV5-1 and TRBJ2-3; D not certain. The CDR3 is 16 residues long. The germline V gene encodes CDR1 SGHRS and CDR2 YFSETQ. V dropped 0 bases and J dropped 1 base, with 12 bases sitting between them. The CDR3 DNA reads as TGCGCCAGCAGCTTGGATGGAAGGTTCGGCACAGATACGCAGTATTTT. Translated, it gives CASSLDGRFGTDTQYF.

This chain links TRBV20-1 with TRBJ2-2, with D possibly matching TRBD2 (6 bases). CDR1 DFQATT and CDR2 SNEGSKA come from the germline V gene (reference sequence). This CDR3 spans 13 amino acids. V was pared by 3 bases and J by 5 bases, with 10 bases between. For the CDR3, the DNA is TGCAGTGCTAGCGGGAGTGGAACCGGGGAGCTGTTTTTT. It is translated as CSASGSGTGELFF.

This clonotype was seen only a few times. The rearrangement links TRBV25-1 to TRBJ2-2; possibly TRBD1 for D (6 bases). There are 16 residues in the CDR3. V lost 1 base and J 3 bases, leaving 12 bases between the germline ends. In germline, CDR1 is MGHDK, CDR2 SYGVNS. CDR3 nucleotide sequence: TGTGCCAGCAGTGAATCTGGACAGAGAGACACCGGGGAGCTGTTTTTT. Encoded protein: CASSESGQRDTGELFF.

This chain joins TRBV24-1 and TRBJ2-1, with D possibly matching TRBD2 (6 bases). V was cut by 6 bases and J by 8 bases, with 16 bases left in between. The CDR3 totals 14 residues. CDR1 and CDR2 (germline): KGHDR, SFDVKD. Here the CDR3 reads CATSNLRDFDEQFF. The CDR3 DNA reads as TGTGCCACCAGTAATCTGCGGGACTTTGATGAGCAGTTCTTC.

CDR3 sequence: CASSLLSADTQYF. CDR3 coding DNA: TGTGCCAGCTCACTCCTGAGTGCAGATACGCAGTATTTT. This sequence joins TRBV18 and TRBJ2-3; D is unresolved. V gave up 4 bases and J gave up 4 bases, with 9 bases separating them. This CDR3 is 13 amino acids long. Germline CDR1 reads KGHSH; CDR2 reads LQKENI.

This clonotype showed up many times. The J gene is TRBJ2-2, the V gene TRBV20-1, with TRBD2 matching over 9 bases. CDR3 length: 13 residues. Germline CDR1 is DFQATT and CDR2 is SNEGSKA (reference sequence). Germline trimming cut 5 bases from V and 6 bases from J; bases unmatched to any gene: 4. The chain's CDR3 is CSAFSGSAGELFF. As DNA, the CDR3 is TGCAGTGCTTTTAGCGGGAGTGCCGGGGAGCTGTTTTTT.

The genes are TRBV6-2 or TRBV6-3 and TRBJ2-3; TRBD2 matches 13 bases. With V trimmed by 10 bases and J by 4 bases, 5 bases remained unmatched. CDR1 and CDR2 (germline): MNHEY, SVGEGT. CDR3 size: 14 residues. The CDR3 loop reads CATGLAGEPDTQYF. In DNA, the CDR3 is TGTGCCACTGGACTAGCGGGAGAACCAGATACGCAGTATTTT.

The rearrangement uses TRBV20-1 and TRBJ2-3; TRBD2 aligns across 8 bases. Germline V gene data show CDR1 as DFQATT and CDR2 as SNEGSKA (reference sequence). The ends lost 5 bases at V and 3 bases at J; junction bases unmatched: 4. The CDR3 is 13 amino acids. CDR3 nucleotide sequence: TGCAGTGCTGATAGCGGGATAACAGATACGCAGTATTTT. Translated: CSADSGITDTQYF.